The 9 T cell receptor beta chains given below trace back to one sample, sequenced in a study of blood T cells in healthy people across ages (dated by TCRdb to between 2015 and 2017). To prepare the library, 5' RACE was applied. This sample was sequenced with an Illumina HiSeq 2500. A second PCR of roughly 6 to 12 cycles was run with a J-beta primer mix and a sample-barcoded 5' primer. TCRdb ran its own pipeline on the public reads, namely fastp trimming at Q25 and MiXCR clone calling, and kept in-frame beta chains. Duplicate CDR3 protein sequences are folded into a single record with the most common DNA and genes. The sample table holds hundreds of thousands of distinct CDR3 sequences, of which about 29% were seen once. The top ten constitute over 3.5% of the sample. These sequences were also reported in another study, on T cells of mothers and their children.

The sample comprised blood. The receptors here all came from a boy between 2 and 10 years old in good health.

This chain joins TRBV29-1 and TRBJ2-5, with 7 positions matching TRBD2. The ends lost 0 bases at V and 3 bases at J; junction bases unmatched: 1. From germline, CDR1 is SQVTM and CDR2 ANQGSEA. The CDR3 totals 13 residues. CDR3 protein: CSVEEGREETQYF. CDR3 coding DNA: TGCAGCGTTGAAGAGGGGAGGGAAGAGACCCAGTACTTC.

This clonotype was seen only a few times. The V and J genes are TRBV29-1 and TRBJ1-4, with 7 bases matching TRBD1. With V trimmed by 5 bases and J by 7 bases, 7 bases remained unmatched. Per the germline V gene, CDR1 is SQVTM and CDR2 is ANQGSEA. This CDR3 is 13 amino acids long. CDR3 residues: CSVSTGESEKLFF. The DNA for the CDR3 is TGCAGCGTTTCCACAGGGGAGAGTGAAAAACTGTTTTTT.

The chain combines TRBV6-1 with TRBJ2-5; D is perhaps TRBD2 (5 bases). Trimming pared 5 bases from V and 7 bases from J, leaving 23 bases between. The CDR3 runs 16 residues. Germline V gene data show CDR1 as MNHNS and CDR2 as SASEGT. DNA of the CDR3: TGTGCCAGCAGTCGGGATTCAGGAACCTCGTCGGGGACCCAGTACTTC. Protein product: CASSRDSGTSSGTQYF.

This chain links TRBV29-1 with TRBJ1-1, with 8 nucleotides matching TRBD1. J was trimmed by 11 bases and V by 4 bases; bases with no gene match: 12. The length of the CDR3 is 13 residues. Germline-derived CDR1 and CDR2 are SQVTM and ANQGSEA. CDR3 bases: TGCAGCGTTGTTCAGGGGGCCGGTTTCGTTGCTTTCTTT. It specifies CSVVQGAGFVAFF. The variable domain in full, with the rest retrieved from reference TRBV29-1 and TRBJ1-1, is SAVISQKPSRDICQRGTSLTIQCQVDSQVTMMFWYRQQPGQSLTLIATANQGSEATYESGFVIDKFPISRPNLTFSTLTVSNMSPEDSSIYLCSVVQGAGFVAFFGQGTRLTVV.

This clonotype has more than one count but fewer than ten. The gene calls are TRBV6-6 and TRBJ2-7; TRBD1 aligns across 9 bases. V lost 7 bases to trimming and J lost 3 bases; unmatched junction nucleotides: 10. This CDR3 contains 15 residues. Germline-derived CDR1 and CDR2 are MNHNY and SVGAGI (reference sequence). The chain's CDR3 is CASILGTGSSYEQYF. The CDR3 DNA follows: TGTGCCAGCATTTTAGGGACAGGGTCAAGCTACGAGCAGTACTTC.

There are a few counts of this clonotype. The CDR3 region has the DNA TGTGCCAGCAGTCCCGGCCAGGGGGGAGTCGAGCAGTACTTC. Translated: CASSPGQGGVEQYF. The chain couples TRBV12-3 or TRBV12-4 to TRBJ2-7; weak D call: TRBD1 (7 bases). Trimming shortened V by 5 bases and J by 6 bases, and 17 bases separated the two germline ends. The CDR3 spans 14 residues.

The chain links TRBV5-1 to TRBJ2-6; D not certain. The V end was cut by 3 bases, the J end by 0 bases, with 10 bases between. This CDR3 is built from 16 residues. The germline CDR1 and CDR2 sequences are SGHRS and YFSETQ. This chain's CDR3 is CASSSLGCSGANVLTF. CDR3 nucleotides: TGCGCCAGCAGCTCCCTTGGGTGCTCTGGGGCCAACGTCCTGACTTTC.

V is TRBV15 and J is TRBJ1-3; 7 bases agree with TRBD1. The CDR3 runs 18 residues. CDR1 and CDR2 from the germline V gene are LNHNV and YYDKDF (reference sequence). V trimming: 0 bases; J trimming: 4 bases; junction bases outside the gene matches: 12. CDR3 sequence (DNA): TGTGCCACCAGCAGAGATCTCCAGGGGGTAATGTCGGGAAACACCATATATTTT. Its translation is CATSRDLQGVMSGNTIYF.

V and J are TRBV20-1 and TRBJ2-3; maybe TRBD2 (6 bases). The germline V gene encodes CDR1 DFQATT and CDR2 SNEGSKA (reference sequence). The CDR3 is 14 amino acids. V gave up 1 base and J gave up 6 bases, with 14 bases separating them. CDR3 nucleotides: TGCAGTGCTAGAGCGGGAGCGCTGCCGGATACGCAGTATTTT. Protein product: CSARAGALPDTQYF.